These T cell receptor beta chains were read from a single sample in a study of T cells in Graves' hyperthyroidism and ophthalmopathy. Each CDR3 protein gets one entry after TCRdb re-called the multiplex PCR reads with MiXCR. The sample shows 750,000 to 900,000 distinct CDR3 sequences, more than 30% of them seen only once. Material: blood. These TCRs come from a young man with Graves' hyperthyroidism. CDR3s include the opening cysteine and the closing phenylalanine or tryptophan. The D gene is left open where the match is weak. Clone size is given for some rows only: seen once, a few or many times, or a class if the clone is expanded.

NA,TRBJ2-5,TRBV14,TRBD2,TGTGCCAGCAGCCCGGTAGGACTAGCGGGAGTTGGAGAGACCCAGTACTTC,CASSPVGLAGVGETQYF
NA,TRBJ2-5,TRBV29-1,NA,TGCAGCGTCCGAGGACCCCAAGAGACCCAGTACTTC,CSVRGPQETQYF
NA,TRBJ2-7,TRBV19,TRBD2,TGTGCCAGTAGTCCGAGGACTAGCTCGAACTACGAGCAGTACTTC,CASSPRTSSNYEQYF
many,TRBJ1-5,TRBV11-2,TRBD1,TGTGCCAGCAGCGCGGACAGGGGGATCGGGCAGCCCCAGCATTTT,CASSADRGIGQPQHF
NA,TRBJ2-7,TRBV7-9,NA,TGTGCCAGCAGCTCCCCTGACGGGGCCTACGAGCAGTACTTC,CASSSPDGAYEQYF
NA,TRBJ1-4,TRBV19,NA,TGTGCCAGTTCTGACAGAGTGAATGAAAAACTGTTTTTT,CASSDRVNEKLFF
many,TRBJ2-2,TRBV15,NA,TGTGCCACCAGCAGATCGGTCGGAGGGCCCTCGTCCGGGGAGCTGTTTTTT,CATSRSVGGPSSGELFF
few,TRBJ2-2,TRBV5-6,TRBD2,TGTGCCAGCAGCTCGACTAGCGGGATCACCGGGGAGCTGTTTTTT,CASSSTSGITGELFF
few,TRBJ2-2,TRBV19,NA,TGTGCCAGTAGTATGGGTGGGTTCGACACCGGGGAGCTGTTTTTT,CASSMGGFDTGELFF
few,TRBJ2-2,TRBV9,TRBD1,TGTGCCAGCAGCCCCCAGGGGGACGGGGAGCTGTTTTTT,CASSPQGDGELFF
few,TRBJ1-3,TRBV6-5,NA,TGTGCCAGCAGTTACGACGACTCTGGAAACACCATATATTTT,CASSYDDSGNTIYF
NA,TRBJ1-1,TRBV12-3/TRBV12-4,NA,TGTGCCAGCAGCCACCCCCAAGGAACTGAAGCTTTCTTT,CASSHPQGTEAFF
many,TRBJ1-1,TRBV15,TRBD1,TGTGCCACCAGCAGGCCGGGACAGGGGAGAGGAGGTGAAGCTTTCTTT,CATSRPGQGRGGEAFF
NA,TRBJ2-7,TRBV14,NA,TGTGCCAGCAGCCAATTGGATCTAGAAGACGACGAGCAGTACTTC,CASSQLDLEDDEQYF
many,TRBJ1-2,TRBV12-3/TRBV12-4,NA,TGTGCCAGCAGTTTAACATACTTGGGCTACACCTTC,CASSLTYLGYTF
NA,TRBJ1-6,TRBV5-6,TRBD1,TGTGCCAGCAGCCTGGGACAGTTTAATTCACCCCTCAACTTT,CASSLGQFNSPLNF
NA,TRBJ1-5,TRBV10-3,NA,TGTGCCAGCAGCCAAGAGCCCCCCACAGGGAATCAGCCCCAGCATTTT,CASSQEPPTGNQPQHF
NA,TRBJ2-7,TRBV10-3,NA,TGTGCCAGCAGTCAAGACAGTTCAACCTACGAGCAGTACTTC,CASSQDSSTYEQYF
few,TRBJ2-5,TRBV20-1,TRBD2,TGCAGTGCTAGATATACCGGGACTAGCGGGAGGGTGCACGAGACCCAGTACTTC,CSARYTGTSGRVHETQYF
NA,TRBJ1-4,TRBV19,TRBD1,TGTGCCAGTAGCGACAGGGATGGAAAACTGTTTTTT,CASSDRDGKLFF
NA,TRBJ2-5,TRBV4-1,NA,TGCGCCAGCAGCCAAGTTGTAGCGGAGACCCAGTACTTC,CASSQVVAETQYF
many,TRBJ1-1,TRBV12-3/TRBV12-4,NA,TGTGCCAGCAGTCGAACAGAGGATGAAGCTTTCTTT,CASSRTEDEAFF
NA,TRBJ1-2,TRBV5-5,NA,TGTGCCAGCAGCTTGGGGGAGGGGCAGCAATACGGCTACACCTTC,CASSLGEGQQYGYTF
NA,TRBJ2-5,TRBV29-1,TRBD1,TGCAGCGTTGAGGGCGGGACAGGCGGTGGCGAGACCCAGTACTTC,CSVEGGTGGGETQYF
NA,TRBJ2-5,TRBV7-8,NA,TGTGCCAGCGGCCACCCGGCAGAGACCCAGTACTTC,CASGHPAETQYF
NA,TRBJ2-5,TRBV10-1,TRBD1,TGCGCCAGCAGTGAGTTGGGGACAGGGCAAGAGACCCAGTACTTC,CASSELGTGQETQYF
many,TRBJ1-1,TRBV7-9,NA,TGTGCCAGCAGCTTAAAGGTGGCGAACACTGAAGCTTTCTTT,CASSLKVANTEAFF
NA,TRBJ2-7,TRBV6-5,NA,TGTGCCAGCAGTCCACTCACTGGTGAGCAGTACTTC,CASSPLTGEQYF
NA,TRBJ1-3,TRBV4-2,NA,TGTGCCAGCAGCCAAGATTCGGGGGGTCCTGTCGGTACCATATATTTT,CASSQDSGGPVGTIYF
NA,TRBJ2-7,TRBV10-3,TRBD2,TGTGCCACCGGCACTAGCGCGACGTCATCCTACGAGCAGTACTTC,CATGTSATSSYEQYF
many,TRBJ1-5,TRBV20-1,NA,TGCAGTGCTAGCTTAGGTTTCGGTGCGGATCAGCCCCAGCATTTT,CSASLGFGADQPQHF
NA,TRBJ2-6,TRBV14,TRBD2,TGTGCCAGCAGCCAAGCCCAGCTCGCGGGAGCCTCGGGGGCCAACGTCCTGACTTTC,CASSQAQLAGASGANVLTF
NA,TRBJ1-6,TRBV19,TRBD1,TGTGCCAGTAGTCTCGGACAGGGGTCTTCACCCCTCCACTTT,CASSLGQGSSPLHF
NA,TRBJ2-7,TRBV4-1,NA,TGCGCCAGCAGCCAGGGTGGGAGCCCCTACGAGCAGTACTTC,CASSQGGSPYEQYF
once,TRBJ2-2,TRBV25-1,TRBD2,TGTGCCAGCAGTGAATGGGGGGGGCTGTTTTTT,CASSEWGGLFF
many,TRBJ1-2,TRBV9,TRBD1,TGTGCCAGCAGCGAGGAGGGGGCGGGCGGCTACACCTTC,CASSEEGAGGYTF
many,TRBJ1-1,TRBV9,NA,TGTGCCAGCAGCGTAGCGGGGACAGAAGCTTTCTTT,CASSVAGTEAFF
many,TRBJ1-1,TRBV2,NA,TGTGCCAGCCGAGCGCCCAACACTGAAGCTTTCTTT,CASRAPNTEAFF
NA,TRBJ1-5,TRBV10-3,NA,TGTGCTAGAGATGGGAACAGGCCCCTAGGATCGCCCCAGCATTTT,CARDGNRPLGSPQHF
few,TRBJ2-7,TRBV11-3,TRBD2,TGTGCCAGCAGCTTGTCACTAGCGGGAAGGTACGAGCAGTACTTC,CASSLSLAGRYEQYF
few,TRBJ2-7,TRBV12-3/TRBV12-4,NA,TGTGCCAGCAGAGGAGACAGAGACGAGCAGTACTTC,CASRGDRDEQYF
NA,TRBJ2-5,TRBV7-8,TRBD2,TGTGCCAGCAGCCAGGGACTAGCGGGGCCAGAGACCCAGTACTTC,CASSQGLAGPETQYF
many,TRBJ1-2,TRBV5-1,NA,TGTGCCAGCAGTCTAGACGGTCTATATGGCTACACCTTC,CASSLDGLYGYTF
many,TRBJ1-3,TRBV5-4,NA,TGTGCCAGCAGCGGGCCGTTGGGCACCATATATTTT,CASSGPLGTIYF
many,TRBJ2-7,TRBV20-1,NA,TGCAGTGCTAGGCGGGATGAGCAGTACTTC,CSARRDEQYF